Included here is one T cell receptor (beta chain) sequence, with context. V shed 8 bases, J shed 3 bases, and the junction held 6 bases outside the gene matches. The CDR3 is made up of 14 amino acids. This record comes from a study of blood T cells in healthy people across ages. Whenever a sample was processed, at least 7 million PBMCs were isolated. Extracted total RNA amounted to at least 5 micrograms for each sample. A second PCR, run for about 6 to 12 cycles, used a sample-barcoded 5' primer plus a J-beta primer mix. MiXCR, run by TCRdb on the 5' RACE reads, gives a single entry per CDR3 protein. The sample has over 1,500,000 distinct CDR3 sequences, about two fifths seen once.

The rearrangement uses TRBV12-3 or TRBV12-4 and TRBJ2-5; 10 nucleotides align to TRBD2. Sequencing input: blood. This TCR was sampled from a human donor in good health. CDR3 sequence (DNA): TGTGCCAGCCGAGGAGCGGGGGGGAAAGAGACCCAGTACTTC. It yields the protein CASRGAGGKETQYF.